This T cell receptor beta chain was identified in a study of T cells after posttransplantation cyclophosphamide. A marrow graft followed busulfan-fludarabine conditioning, with cyclophosphamide on days +3 and +4. Study results and limitations: Skin or GI-infiltrating T cells shared few TRB sequences with blood. Later post-transplant blood repertoires were often dominated by donor CD8+ memory clones. After PTCy, TRB diversity resembled that of CNI/methotrexate controls.

TCRdb keeps only in-frame clones here, not all; method: immunoSEQ multiplex PCR. The sample carries roughly 19,000 clones, 65% to 75% recorded once. The CDR3 runs 11 residues. Germline assignment: CDR1 MDHEN and CDR2 SYDVKM. Trimming cost V 5 bases and J 4 bases, with 6 bases left between them. This clone has a handful of counts. Its antigen is unidentified. The chain has TRBV28 and TRBJ2-7; D gene uncertain. Source: PBMCs, taken after an allogeneic stem cell transplant with post-transplant cyclophosphamide. The receptor comes from a young adult male patient who received an allogeneic stem cell transplant from a related donor, was CMV-positive, and had acute GVHD only. The graft donor may have given rise to some T cells. CDR3 nucleotide sequence: TGTGCCAGCAGTATCAATTACGAGCAGTACTTC. This gives the protein CASSINYEQYF.